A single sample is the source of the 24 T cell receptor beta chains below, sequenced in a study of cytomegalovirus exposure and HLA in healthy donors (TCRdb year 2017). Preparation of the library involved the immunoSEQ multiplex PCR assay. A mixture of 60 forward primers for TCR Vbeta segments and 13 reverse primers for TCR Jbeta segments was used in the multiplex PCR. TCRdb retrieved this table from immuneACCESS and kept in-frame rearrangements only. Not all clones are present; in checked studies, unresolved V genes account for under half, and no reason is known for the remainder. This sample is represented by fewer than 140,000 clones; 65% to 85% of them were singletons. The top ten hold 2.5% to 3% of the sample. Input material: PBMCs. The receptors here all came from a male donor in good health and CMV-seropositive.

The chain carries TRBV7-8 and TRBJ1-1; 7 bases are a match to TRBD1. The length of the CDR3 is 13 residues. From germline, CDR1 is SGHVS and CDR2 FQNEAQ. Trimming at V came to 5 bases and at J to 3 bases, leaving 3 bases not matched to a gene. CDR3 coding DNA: TGTGCCAGCAGCCAGGACAGGCACACTGAAGCTTTCTTT. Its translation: CASSQDRHTEAFF.

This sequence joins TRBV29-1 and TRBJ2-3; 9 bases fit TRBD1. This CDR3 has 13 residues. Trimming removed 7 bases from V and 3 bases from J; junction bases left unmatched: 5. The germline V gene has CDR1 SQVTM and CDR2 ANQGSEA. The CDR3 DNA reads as TGCAGCGCCCGGGACAGGGATACAGATACGCAGTATTTT. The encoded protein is CSARDRDTDTQYF.

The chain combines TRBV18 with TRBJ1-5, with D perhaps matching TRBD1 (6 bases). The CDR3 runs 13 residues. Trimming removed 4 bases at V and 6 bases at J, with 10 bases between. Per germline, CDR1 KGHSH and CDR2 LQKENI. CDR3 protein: CASSHSGVQPQHF. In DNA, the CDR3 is TGTGCCAGCTCACATTCAGGGGTTCAGCCCCAGCATTTT.

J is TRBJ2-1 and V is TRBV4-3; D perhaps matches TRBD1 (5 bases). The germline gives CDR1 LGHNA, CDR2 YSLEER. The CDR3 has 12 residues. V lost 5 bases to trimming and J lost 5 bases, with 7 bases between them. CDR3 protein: CASSGANNEQFF. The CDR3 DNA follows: TGCGCCAGCAGCGGGGCCAACAATGAGCAGTTCTTC.

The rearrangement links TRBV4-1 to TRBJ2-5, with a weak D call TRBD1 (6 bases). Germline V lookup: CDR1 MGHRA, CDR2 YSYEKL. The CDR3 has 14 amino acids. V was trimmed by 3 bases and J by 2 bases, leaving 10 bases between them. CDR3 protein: CASSHQQGQETQYF. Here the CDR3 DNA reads TGCGCCAGCAGCCATCAGCAGGGGCAAGAGACCCAGTACTTC.

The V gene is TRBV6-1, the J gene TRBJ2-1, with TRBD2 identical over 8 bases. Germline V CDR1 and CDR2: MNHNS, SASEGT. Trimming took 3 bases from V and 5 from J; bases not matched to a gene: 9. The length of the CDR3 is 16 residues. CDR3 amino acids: CASSDPRERGHNEQFF. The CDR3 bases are TGTGCCAGCAGTGACCCTCGGGAGCGGGGGCACAATGAGCAGTTCTTC.

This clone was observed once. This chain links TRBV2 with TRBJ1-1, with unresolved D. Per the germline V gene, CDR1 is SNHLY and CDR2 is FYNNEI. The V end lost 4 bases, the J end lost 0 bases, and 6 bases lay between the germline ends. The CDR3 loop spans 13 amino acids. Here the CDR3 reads CASSGQVNTEAFF. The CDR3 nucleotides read TGTGCCAGCAGTGGCCAGGTGAACACTGAAGCTTTCTTT.

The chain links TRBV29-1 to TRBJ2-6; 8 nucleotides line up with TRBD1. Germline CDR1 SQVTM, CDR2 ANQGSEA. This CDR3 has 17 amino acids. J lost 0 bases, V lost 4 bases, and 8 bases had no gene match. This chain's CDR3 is CSVGAGTGISGANVLTF. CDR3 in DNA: TGCAGCGTTGGGGCCGGGACAGGCATCTCTGGGGCCAACGTCCTGACTTTC.

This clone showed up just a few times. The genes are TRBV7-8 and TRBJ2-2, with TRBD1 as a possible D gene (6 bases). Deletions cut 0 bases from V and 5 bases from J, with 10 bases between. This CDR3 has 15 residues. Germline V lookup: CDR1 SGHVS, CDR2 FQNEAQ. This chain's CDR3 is CASSLAVGGTGELFF. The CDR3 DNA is TGTGCCAGCAGCTTAGCGGTAGGGGGTACCGGGGAGCTGTTTTTT.

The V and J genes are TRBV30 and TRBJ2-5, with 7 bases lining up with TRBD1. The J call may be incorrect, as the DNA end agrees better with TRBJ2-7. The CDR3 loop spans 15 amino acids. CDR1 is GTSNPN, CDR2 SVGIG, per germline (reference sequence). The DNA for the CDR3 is TGTGCCTGGAGCCGTTATAGACAGGGCGTGTACGAGCAGTACTTC. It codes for CAWSRYRQGVYEQYF.

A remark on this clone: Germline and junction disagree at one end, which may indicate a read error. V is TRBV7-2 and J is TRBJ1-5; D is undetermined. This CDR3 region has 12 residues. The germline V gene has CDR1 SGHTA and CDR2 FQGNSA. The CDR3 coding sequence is TGTGCCAGCAGCGACTACAATCAGCCCCAGAATTTT. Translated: CASSDYNQPQNF. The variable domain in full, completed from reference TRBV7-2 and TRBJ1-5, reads GAGVSQSPSNKVTEKGKDVELRCDPISGHTALYWYRQSLGQGLEFLIYFQGNSAPDKSGLPSDRFSAERTGGSVSTLTIQRTQQEDSAVYLCASSDYNQPQNFGDGTRLSIL.

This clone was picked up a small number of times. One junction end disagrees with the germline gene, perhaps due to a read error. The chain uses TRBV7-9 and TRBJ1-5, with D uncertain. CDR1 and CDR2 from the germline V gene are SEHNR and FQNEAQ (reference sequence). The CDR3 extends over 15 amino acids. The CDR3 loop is CASSSGPGKGQPQNF. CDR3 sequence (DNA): TGTGCCAGCAGCTCAGGACCGGGGAAGGGTCAGCCCCAGAATTTT.

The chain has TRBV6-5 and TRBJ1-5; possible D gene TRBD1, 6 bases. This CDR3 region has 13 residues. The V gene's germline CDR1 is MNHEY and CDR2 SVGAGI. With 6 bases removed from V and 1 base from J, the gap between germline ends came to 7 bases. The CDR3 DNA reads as TGTGCCAGCAGCCAGGGGAGCAATCAGCCCCAGCATTTT. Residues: CASSQGSNQPQHF.

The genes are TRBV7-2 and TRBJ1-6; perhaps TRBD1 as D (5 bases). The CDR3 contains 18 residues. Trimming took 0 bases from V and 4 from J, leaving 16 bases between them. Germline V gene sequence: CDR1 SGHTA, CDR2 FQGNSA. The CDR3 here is CASSLAAQGGSYNSPLHF. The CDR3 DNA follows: TGTGCCAGCAGCTTAGCGGCTCAGGGAGGCAGTTATAATTCACCCCTCCACTTT.

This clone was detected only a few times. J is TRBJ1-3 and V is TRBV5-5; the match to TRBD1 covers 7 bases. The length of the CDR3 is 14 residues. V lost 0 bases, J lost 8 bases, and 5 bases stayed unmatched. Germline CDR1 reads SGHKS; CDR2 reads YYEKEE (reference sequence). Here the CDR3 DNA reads TGTGCCAGCAGCTTGGCCGGGACAGTCGACACCATATATTTT. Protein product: CASSLAGTVDTIYF.

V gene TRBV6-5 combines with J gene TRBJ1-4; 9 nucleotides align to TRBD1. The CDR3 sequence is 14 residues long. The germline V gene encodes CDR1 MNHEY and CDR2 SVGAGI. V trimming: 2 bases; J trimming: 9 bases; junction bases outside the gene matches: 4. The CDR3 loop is CASSYDGTGKKLFF. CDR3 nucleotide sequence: TGTGCCAGCAGTTACGACGGGACAGGGAAAAAACTGTTTTTT.

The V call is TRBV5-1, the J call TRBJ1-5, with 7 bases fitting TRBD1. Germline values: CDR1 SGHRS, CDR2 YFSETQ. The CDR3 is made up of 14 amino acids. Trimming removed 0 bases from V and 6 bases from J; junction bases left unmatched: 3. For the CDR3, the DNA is TGCGCCAGCAGCTTGGTTCAGGGGGGTCAGCCCCAGCATTTT. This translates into CASSLVQGGQPQHF. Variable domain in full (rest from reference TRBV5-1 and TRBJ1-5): KAGVTQTPRYLIKTRGQQVTLSCSPISGHRSVSWYQQTPGQGLQFLFEYFSETQRNKGNFPGRFSGRQFSNSRSEMNVSTLELGDSALYLCASSLVQGGQPQHFGDGTRLSIL.

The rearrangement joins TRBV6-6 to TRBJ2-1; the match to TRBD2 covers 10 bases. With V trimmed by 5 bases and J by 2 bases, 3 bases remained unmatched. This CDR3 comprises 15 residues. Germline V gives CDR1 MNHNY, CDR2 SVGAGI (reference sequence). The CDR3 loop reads CASSQTSGAYNEQFF. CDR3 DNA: TGTGCCAGCAGTCAAACTAGCGGGGCCTACAATGAGCAGTTCTTC.

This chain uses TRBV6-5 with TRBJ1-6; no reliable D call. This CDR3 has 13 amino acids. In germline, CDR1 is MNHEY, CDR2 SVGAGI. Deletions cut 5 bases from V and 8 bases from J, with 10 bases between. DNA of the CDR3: TGTGCCAGCAGTCCGGGATTGGATTCACCCCTCCACTTT. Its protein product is CASSPGLDSPLHF.

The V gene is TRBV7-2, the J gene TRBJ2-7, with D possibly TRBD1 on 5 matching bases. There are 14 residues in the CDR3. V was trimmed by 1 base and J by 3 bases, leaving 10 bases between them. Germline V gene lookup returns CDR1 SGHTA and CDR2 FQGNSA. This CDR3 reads CASSLVQGNYEQYF. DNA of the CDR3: TGTGCCAGCAGCTTAGTCCAGGGAAACTACGAGCAGTACTTC. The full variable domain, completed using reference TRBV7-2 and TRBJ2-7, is GAGVSQSPSNKVTEKGKDVELRCDPISGHTALYWYRQSLGQGLEFLIYFQGNSAPDKSGLPSDRFSAERTGGSVSTLTIQRTQQEDSAVYLCASSLVQGNYEQYFGPGTRLTVT.

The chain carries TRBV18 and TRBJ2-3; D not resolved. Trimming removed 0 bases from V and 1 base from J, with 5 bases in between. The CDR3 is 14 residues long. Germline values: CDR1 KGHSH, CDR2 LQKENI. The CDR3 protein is CASSPPAGTDTQYF. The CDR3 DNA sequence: TGTGCCAGCTCACCACCAGCTGGCACAGATACGCAGTATTTT.

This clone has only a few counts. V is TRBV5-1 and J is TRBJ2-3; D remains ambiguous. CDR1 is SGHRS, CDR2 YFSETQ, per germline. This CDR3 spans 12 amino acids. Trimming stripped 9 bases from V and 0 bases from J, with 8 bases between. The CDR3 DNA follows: TGCGCCACGTACTCTAGCACAGATACGCAGTATTTT. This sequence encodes CATYSSTDTQYF.

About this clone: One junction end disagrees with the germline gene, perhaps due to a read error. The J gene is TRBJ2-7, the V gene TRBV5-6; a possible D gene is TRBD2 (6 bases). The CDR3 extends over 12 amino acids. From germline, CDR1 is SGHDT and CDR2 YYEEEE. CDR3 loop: CASSGGIKTELF. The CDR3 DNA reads TGTGCCAGCAGCGGGGGGATAAAAACCGAATTGTTC.

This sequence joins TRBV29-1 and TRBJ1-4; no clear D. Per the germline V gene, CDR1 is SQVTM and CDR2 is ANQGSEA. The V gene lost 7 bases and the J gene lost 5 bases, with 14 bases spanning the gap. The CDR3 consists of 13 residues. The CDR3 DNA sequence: TGCAGCGCAATCATAGAACGCAATGAAAAACTGTTTTTT. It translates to CSAIIERNEKLFF.